This TCR beta chain was identified during a study of response to subunit inactivated influenza vaccine. Study-wide results and caveats: Every seasonal influenza vaccination brings in few new T cells, the authors suggested.

In germline, CDR1 is PRHDT, CDR2 FYEKMQ (reference sequence). The CDR3 runs 17 residues. Trimming stripped 0 bases from V and 2 bases from J, with 17 bases between. A single record per CDR3 protein comes from TCRdb applying MiXCR to the RT-PCR reads. The table lists hundreds of thousands of distinct CDR3 sequences, just over 20% of them singletons. As regards this clonotype: Its cognate antigen is unknown.

The source of this sequence is a man aged 45 to 70 who received an inactivated influenza vaccine. The sequencing used PBMCs from blood, collected about 20 months after vaccination. V gene TRBV13 combines with J gene TRBJ2-7; the D gene is possibly TRBD1 (5 bases). Written as DNA, the CDR3 is TGTGCCAGCAGCTTAGGACCCCGCACAGGCAGTGCCTACGAGCAGTACTTC. Encoded protein: CASSLGPRTGSAYEQYF.